What follows is one T cell receptor beta chain and its context. What it binds is not known. PCR was performed a second time for about 7 to 12 cycles using a sample-barcoded 5' primer and a J-beta primer mix. TCRdb re-called the 5' RACE reads through MiXCR, storing one row per CDR3 protein. This sample yields some 760,000 distinct CDR3 sequences, of which just under 25% are seen a single time; around 9.2% belongs to the top ten. The data were obtained in a study of blood T cells in healthy people across ages. The CDR3 contains 15 residues. V gave up 7 bases and J gave up 1 base, with 16 bases separating them. Study findings and constraints: Fewer expanded clones and more diversity marked long-lived versus aged donors.

This sample also appeared in a second study, on T cells of mothers and their children. In that study: Each mother yielded more than 9 million TCR beta CDR3 reads. Each child yielded about 3 million reads. Overlap measured in related mother-child pairs was slightly, non-significantly higher than in unrelated pairs.

The sequence was obtained from a boy aged 5-17 years in good health. The sample taken for sequencing was blood. J is TRBJ1-2 and V is TRBV12-3 or TRBV12-4; D uncertain. CDR3 coding DNA: TGTGCCAGCACTCACGACCGGCGGGTTAACTATGGCTACACCTTC. This codes for CASTHDRRVNYGYTF.